The clone carrying this T cell receptor (beta chain) was counted many times. No antigen is known for it. Cells are PBMCs isolated from roughly 9.3 ml of fresh blood. The TCR beta CDR3 regions underwent amplification using RNA transcripts as the source. HTBI primers drove first-round RT-PCR of the TCR CDR3. TCRdb processed the multiplex PCR reads anew with MiXCR; each CDR3 protein has one entry. The profile shows a few hundred thousand distinct CDR3 sequences, more than 14% of them singletons. The entry originates in a study of T cells in Graves' hyperthyroidism and ophthalmopathy. Study details: Peripheral blood specimens were obtained at initial diagnosis, prior to any treatment.

Overall study findings and caveats: Ophthalmopathy cases were set apart from stable hyperthyroidism by a 13 V-J model.

The receptor was isolated from a woman in her 30s with Graves' ophthalmopathy. The sequenced sample consisted of blood.

CDR3: CSVEEWAGGANYGYTF. The DNA of the CDR3 is TGCAGCGTTGAGGAATGGGCAGGGGGAGCTAACTATGGCTACACCTTC. The chain links TRBV29-1 to TRBJ1-2; 7 bases are shared with TRBD1. The CDR3 sequence is 16 residues long. The germline CDR1 and CDR2 sequences are SQVTM and ANQGSEA. With V trimmed by 3 bases and J by 0 bases, 10 bases remained unmatched. The variable domain in full, completed from reference TRBV29-1 and TRBJ1-2, reads SAVISQKPSRDICQRGTSLTIQCQVDSQVTMMFWYRQQPGQSLTLIATANQGSEATYESGFVIDKFPISRPNLTFSTLTVSNMSPEDSSIYLCSVEEWAGGANYGYTFGSGTRLTVV.